This record looks at one T cell receptor (beta chain) sequence and its context. Its specificity is not known. Germline V gene lookup returns CDR1 SNHLY and CDR2 FYNNEI. V lost 6 bases to trimming and J lost 8 bases; unmatched junction nucleotides: 7. This CDR3 region has 14 residues. Some clones are missing from TCRdb's copy, which holds only in-frame ones; the method was immunoSEQ multiplex PCR. The sample consists of 25,000 to 35,000 clones, around 87% of them appearing once. This sample stems from a study of PD-L1 blockade in urothelial cancer. Across the study: Every 3 weeks, patients received intravenous atezolizumab 1,200 mg, beginning 2014. Notes on the study in general: Patients with below-median pretreatment blood clonality survived longer.

V and J are TRBV2 and TRBJ1-2; the match to TRBD1 covers 12 bases. Sequences were derived from PBMCs, sampled around atezolizumab (anti-PD-L1) treatment. The clonotype was recovered from a man between 45 and 60 years old with urothelial cancer. The DNA for the CDR3 is TGTGCCAGCAGCCCGGGACAGGGGGCGCACGGCTACACCTTC. Protein: CASSPGQGAHGYTF.